This T cell receptor (beta chain) originates from a study of T-cell reconstitution after alpha-beta-depleted transplantation in children. This clonotype turned up a few times. Its target is not known. Germline V gene sequence: CDR1 SGHAT, CDR2 FQNNGV. The V end lost 4 bases, the J end lost 3 bases, and 16 bases lay between the germline ends. CDR3 size: 15 residues. Notes on the study in general: Hyperexpanded clones declined; after one year, newly produced T cells mostly supplied diversity. Some patients' high day-60 TCRbeta diversity was traced to surviving recipient T cells and thymic progenitors. About two months after transplant, alpha-beta T cells reportedly came from several hundred expanded graft clones.

The TCRbeta library was prepared with unique molecular identifiers. TCRdb fed the PCR reads into MiXCR, producing one record per CDR3 protein. The data hold about 230,000 distinct CDR3 sequences, with approximately 10% observed a single time. The source is a child less than two years old with acute myeloid leukemia, due to receive a stem cell transplant. The chain employs TRBV11-2 and TRBJ2-7; a weak D match, TRBD2 (5 bases). Sequences were derived from PBMCs, sampled before TCRalphabeta/CD19-depleted stem cell transplant. CDR3 nucleotide sequence: TGTGCCAGCAGCTCAGCCCCGGGAAACCACTACGAGCAGTACTTC. Its translation is CASSSAPGNHYEQYF.